This T cell receptor beta chain was obtained from a study of T cell responses to AZD1222 COVID-19 vaccine. The CDR3 loop spans 13 amino acids. Germline-derived CDR1 and CDR2 are SGHVS and FQNEAQ. V was cut by 4 bases and J by 5 bases, with 8 bases left in between. Profiled with immunoSEQ multiplex PCR; TCRdb holds only in-frame clones, not every one. The table includes roughly 270,000 clones, 94% detected once. Of note for this clone: The antigen is not known.

Study results and caveats: CD4 TCRs linked to vaccination spanned spike, dominating at 160-218 and 743-854.

This rearrangement joins TRBV7-8 to TRBJ2-2; no clear D. This sample comprised peripheral blood, obtained 28 days after the second AZD1222 dose. The sequence was collected from an adult who received the AZD1222 COVID-19 vaccine. In DNA form, the CDR3 reads TGTGCCAGCAGCTCTGCTGGGACCGGGGAGCTGTTTTTT. Encoded protein: CASSSAGTGELFF.